This T cell receptor (beta chain) was documented in a study of cytomegalovirus exposure and HLA in healthy donors. Study in general: From donors who were HLA-typed, an early data release held 80 million to 85 million unique TCRs. Study-wide points: Common viral pathogens (according to a later analysis) appeared linked to several of the most significant clusters. TCR beta chains associated with HLA were, in a later analysis, more clonally expanded than equally common others. Follow-up analysis later connected one missense variant in DCLRE1C with trimming of TCR beta V- and J-genes.

The PCR contained 60 Vbeta and 13 Jbeta primers. Produced via immunoSEQ multiplex PCR; TCRdb's table is partial and in-frame only. The profile shows 180,000 or so clones, 65% to 80% of them singletons. This clone was seen just once. Its matching antigen is unknown. Trimming removed 3 bases at V and 3 bases at J, with 14 bases between. This CDR3 is built from 15 residues. Germline CDR1 reads LNHDA; CDR2 reads SQIVND (reference sequence). This chain uses TRBV19 with TRBJ2-5, with a weak D call TRBD1 (6 bases). This TCR derives from a woman in her twenties or thirties in good health and CMV-seropositive. The sequenced material came from PBMCs. CDR3 DNA sequence: TGTGCCAGTAGTATCTCCGGGACACCAGAAGAGACCCAGTACTTC. Translation gives CASSISGTPEETQYF.